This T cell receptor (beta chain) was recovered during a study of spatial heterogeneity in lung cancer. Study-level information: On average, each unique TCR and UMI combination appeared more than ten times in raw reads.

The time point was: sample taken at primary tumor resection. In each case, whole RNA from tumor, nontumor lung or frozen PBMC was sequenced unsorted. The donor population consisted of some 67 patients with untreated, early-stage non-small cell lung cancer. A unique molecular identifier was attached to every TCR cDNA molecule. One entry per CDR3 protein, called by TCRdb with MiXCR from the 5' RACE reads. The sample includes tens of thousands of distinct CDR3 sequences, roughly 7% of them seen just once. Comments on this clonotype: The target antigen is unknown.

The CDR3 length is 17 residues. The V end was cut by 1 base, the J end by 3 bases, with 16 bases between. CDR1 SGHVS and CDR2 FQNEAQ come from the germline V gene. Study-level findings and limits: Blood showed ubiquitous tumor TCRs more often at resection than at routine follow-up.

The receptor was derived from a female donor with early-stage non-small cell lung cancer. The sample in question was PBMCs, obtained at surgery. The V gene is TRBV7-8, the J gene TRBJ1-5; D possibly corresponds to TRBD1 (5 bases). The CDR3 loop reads CASSLGRPSRDNQPQHF. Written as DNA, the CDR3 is TGTGCCAGCAGCTTAGGTAGGCCCTCCAGGGACAATCAGCCCCAGCATTTT.